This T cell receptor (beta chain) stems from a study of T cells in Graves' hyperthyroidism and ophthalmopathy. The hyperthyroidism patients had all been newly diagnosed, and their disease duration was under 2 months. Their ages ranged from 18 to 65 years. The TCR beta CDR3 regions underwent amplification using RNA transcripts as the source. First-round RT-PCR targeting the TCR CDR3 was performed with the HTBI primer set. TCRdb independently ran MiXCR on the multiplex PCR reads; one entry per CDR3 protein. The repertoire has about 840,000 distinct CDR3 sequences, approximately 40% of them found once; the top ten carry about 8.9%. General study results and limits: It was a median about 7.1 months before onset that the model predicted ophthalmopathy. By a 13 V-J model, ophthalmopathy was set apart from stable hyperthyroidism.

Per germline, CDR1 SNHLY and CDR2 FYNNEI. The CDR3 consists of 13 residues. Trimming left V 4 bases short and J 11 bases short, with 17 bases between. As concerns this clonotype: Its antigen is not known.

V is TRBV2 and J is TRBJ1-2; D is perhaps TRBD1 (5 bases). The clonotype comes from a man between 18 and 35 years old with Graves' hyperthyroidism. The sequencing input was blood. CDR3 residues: CASSGRLAGGYTF. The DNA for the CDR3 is TGTGCCAGCAGTGGGCGACTAGCGGGGGGGTACACCTTC.